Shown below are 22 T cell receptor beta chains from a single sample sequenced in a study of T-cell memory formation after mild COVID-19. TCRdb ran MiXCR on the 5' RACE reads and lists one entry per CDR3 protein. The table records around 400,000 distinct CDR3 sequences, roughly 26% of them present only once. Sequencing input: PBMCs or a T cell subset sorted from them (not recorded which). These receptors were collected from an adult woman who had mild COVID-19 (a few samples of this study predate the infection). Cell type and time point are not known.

The CDR3 bases are TGTGCCAGCAGCTTGGGGCAGGGGGCATCTGGGGCCAACGTCCTGACTTTC. Amino acids: CASSLGQGASGANVLTF. This rearrangement joins TRBV5-4 to TRBJ2-6, with 8 bases aligning to TRBD1. V trimming: 0 bases; J trimming: 1 base; junction bases outside the gene matches: 3. The germline CDR1 and CDR2 sequences are SGHNT and YYREEE (reference sequence). CDR3 size: 17 residues.

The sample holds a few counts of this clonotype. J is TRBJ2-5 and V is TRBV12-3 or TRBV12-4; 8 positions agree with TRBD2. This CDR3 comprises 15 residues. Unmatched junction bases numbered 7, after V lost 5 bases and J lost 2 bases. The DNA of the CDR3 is TGTGCCAGCAGTGCTCAACTAGCGGTACAAGAGACCCAGTACTTC. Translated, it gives CASSAQLAVQETQYF.

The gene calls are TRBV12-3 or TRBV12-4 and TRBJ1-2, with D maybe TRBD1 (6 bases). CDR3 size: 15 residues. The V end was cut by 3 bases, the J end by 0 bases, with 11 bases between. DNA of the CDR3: TGTGCCAGCAGTTTCCGGACAGCCACTAACTATGGCTACACCTTC. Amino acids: CASSFRTATNYGYTF.

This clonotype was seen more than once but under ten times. The DNA of the CDR3 is TGTGCCATCAGTGAGGCGGGGATCTACGAGCAGTACTTC. Encoded protein: CAISEAGIYEQYF. V is TRBV10-3 and J is TRBJ2-7, with D possibly being TRBD2 (6 bases). Germline values: CDR1 ENHRY, CDR2 SYGVKD. V dropped 2 bases and J dropped 3 bases, with 8 bases sitting between them. The CDR3 consists of 13 residues.

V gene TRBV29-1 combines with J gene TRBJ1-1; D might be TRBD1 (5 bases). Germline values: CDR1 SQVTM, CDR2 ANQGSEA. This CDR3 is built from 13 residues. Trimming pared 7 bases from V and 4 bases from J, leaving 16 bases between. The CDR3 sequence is CSGAGRAFTEAFF. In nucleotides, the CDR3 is TGCAGCGGGGCTGGCAGGGCTTTCACTGAAGCTTTCTTT.

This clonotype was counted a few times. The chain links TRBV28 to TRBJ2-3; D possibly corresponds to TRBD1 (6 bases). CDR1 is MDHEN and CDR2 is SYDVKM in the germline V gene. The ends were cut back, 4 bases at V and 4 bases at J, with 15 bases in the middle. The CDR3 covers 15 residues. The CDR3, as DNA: TGTGCCAGCAGTTATCCACCCAGGGGTCCAGATACGCAGTATTTT. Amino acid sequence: CASSYPPRGPDTQYF. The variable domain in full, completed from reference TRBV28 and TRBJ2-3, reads DVKVTQSSRYLVKRTGEKVFLECVQDMDHENMFWYRQDPGLGLRLIYFSYDVKMKEKGDIPEGYSVSREKKERFSLILESASTNQTSMYLCASSYPPRGPDTQYFGPGTRLTVL.

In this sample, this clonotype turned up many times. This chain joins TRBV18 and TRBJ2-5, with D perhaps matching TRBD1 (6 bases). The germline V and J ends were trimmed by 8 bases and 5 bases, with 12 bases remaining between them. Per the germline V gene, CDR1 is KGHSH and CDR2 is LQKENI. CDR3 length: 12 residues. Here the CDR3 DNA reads TGTGCCAGCAGCCCGAGGGGGGAGACCCAGTACTTC. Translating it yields CASSPRGETQYF.

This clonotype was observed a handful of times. The CDR3 here is CASSRGGGDSQFF. In nucleotides, the CDR3 is TGTGCCAGCAGCCGAGGGGGGGGTGATAGTCAGTTCTTC. The rearrangement links TRBV7-8 to TRBJ2-1; tentatively, D is TRBD2 (7 bases). The V gene's germline CDR1 is SGHVS and CDR2 FQNEAQ. Between the trimmed V and J ends, which lost 5 bases and 13 bases, there was a span of 18 bases. This CDR3 has 13 amino acids.

The DNA of the CDR3 is TGTGCCAGCAGTTACTCGAGCACAGGGAGCCCGGTTGGTGGAAACACCATATATTTT. This sequence encodes CASSYSSTGSPVGGNTIYF. The J gene is TRBJ1-3, the V gene TRBV6-5; weak D call: TRBD1 (6 bases). The CDR3 is made up of 19 amino acids. Trimming shortened V by 0 bases and J by 3 bases, and 21 bases separated the two germline ends. Germline CDR1 and CDR2: MNHEY and SVGAGI.

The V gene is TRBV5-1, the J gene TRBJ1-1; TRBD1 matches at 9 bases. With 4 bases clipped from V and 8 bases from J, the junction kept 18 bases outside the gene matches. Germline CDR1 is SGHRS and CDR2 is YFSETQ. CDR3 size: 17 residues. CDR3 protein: CASSIVGVGQGPPEAFF. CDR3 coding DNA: TGCGCCAGCAGCATTGTAGGGGTGGGACAGGGCCCTCCGGAAGCTTTCTTT.

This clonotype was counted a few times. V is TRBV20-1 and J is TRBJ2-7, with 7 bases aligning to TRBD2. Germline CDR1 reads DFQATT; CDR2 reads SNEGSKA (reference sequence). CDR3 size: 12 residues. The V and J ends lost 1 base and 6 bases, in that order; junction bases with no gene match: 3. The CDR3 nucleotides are TGCAGTGCTAGAGGGGTAGCGGGCGAGCAGTACTTC. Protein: CSARGVAGEQYF.

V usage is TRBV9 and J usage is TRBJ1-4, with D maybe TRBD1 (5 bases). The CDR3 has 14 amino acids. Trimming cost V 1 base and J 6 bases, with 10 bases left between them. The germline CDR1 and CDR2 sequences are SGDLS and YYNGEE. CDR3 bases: TGTGCCAGCAGCGTACAGGGAAGAGATGAAAAACTGTTTTTT. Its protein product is CASSVQGRDEKLFF.

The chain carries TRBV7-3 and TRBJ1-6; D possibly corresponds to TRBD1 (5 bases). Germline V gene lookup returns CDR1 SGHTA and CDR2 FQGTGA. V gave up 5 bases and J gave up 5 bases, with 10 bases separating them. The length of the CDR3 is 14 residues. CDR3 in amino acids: CASSAGTDNSPLHF. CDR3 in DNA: TGTGCCAGCAGCGCCGGGACTGATAATTCACCCCTCCACTTT.

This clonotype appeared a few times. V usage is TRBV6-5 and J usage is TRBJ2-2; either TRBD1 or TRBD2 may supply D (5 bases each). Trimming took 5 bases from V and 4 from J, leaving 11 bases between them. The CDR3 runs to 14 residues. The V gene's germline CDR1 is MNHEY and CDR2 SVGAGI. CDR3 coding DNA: TGTGCCAGCAGTCGGGGCCCCTCCACCGGGGAGCTGTTTTTT. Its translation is CASSRGPSTGELFF.

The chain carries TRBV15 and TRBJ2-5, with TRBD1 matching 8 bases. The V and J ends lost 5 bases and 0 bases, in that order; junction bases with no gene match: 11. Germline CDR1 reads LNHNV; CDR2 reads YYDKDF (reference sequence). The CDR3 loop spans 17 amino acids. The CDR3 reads CATSETGQGPYQETQYF. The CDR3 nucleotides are TGTGCCACCAGCGAGACCGGACAGGGACCGTACCAAGAGACCCAGTACTTC.

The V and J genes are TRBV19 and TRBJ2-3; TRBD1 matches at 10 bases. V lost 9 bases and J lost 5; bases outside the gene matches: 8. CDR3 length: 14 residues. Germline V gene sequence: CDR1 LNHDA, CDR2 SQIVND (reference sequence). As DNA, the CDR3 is TGTGCCAGCACGACAGGGGGCAGATTAGATACGCAGTATTTT. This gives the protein CASTTGGRLDTQYF.

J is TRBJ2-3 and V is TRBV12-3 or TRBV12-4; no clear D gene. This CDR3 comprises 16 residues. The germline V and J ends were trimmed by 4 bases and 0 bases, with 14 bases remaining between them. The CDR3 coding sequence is TGTGCCAGCAGTTCTACAGTAAAACCTAGCACAGATACGCAGTATTTT. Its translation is CASSSTVKPSTDTQYF.

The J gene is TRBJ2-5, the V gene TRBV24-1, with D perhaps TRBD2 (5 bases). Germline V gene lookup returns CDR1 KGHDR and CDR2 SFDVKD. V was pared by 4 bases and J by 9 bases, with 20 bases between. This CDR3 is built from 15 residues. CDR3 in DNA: TGTGCCACCAGTGACCCGCGACGGGCAGCCGGGGCCCAGTACTTC. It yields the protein CATSDPRRAAGAQYF.

Written as DNA, the CDR3 is TGCAGCGTTGAATACAGGGAGCGTTTGAACACTGAAGCTTTCTTT. It codes for CSVEYRERLNTEAFF. This sequence joins TRBV29-1 and TRBJ1-1; TRBD1 is a possible D gene (6 bases). The ends were cut back, 2 bases at V and 0 bases at J, with 13 bases in the middle. Germline-derived CDR1 and CDR2 are SQVTM and ANQGSEA. This CDR3 is 15 amino acids long. The full variable domain, with the rest looked up from reference TRBV29-1 and TRBJ1-1, is SAVISQKPSRDICQRGTSLTIQCQVDSQVTMMFWYRQQPGQSLTLIATANQGSEATYESGFVIDKFPISRPNLTFSTLTVSNMSPEDSSIYLCSVEYRERLNTEAFFGQGTRLTVV.

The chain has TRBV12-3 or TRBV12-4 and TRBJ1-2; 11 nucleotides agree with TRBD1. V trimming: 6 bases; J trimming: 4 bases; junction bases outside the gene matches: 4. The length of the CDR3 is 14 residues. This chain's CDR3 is CASRWTGGSYGYTF. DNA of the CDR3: TGTGCCAGCAGATGGACAGGGGGCAGCTATGGCTACACCTTC.

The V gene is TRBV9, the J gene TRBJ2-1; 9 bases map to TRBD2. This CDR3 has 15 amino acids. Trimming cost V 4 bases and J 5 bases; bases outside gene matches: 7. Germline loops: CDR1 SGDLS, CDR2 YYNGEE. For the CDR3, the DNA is TGTGCCAGCAGCTACACTAGCGGGTCCGACAATGAGCAGTTCTTC. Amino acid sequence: CASSYTSGSDNEQFF.

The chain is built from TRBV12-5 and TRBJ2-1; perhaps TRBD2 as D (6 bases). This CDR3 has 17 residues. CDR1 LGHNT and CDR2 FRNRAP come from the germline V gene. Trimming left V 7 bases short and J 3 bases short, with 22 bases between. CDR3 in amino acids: CASAPQGGTPLYNEQFF. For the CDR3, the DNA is TGTGCTAGTGCTCCCCAGGGCGGGACTCCGCTCTACAATGAGCAGTTCTTC.